This entry lists 31 T cell receptor beta chains sequenced from one sample in a study of OX40 agonist ivuxolimab in advanced cancers. Measured with immunoSEQ multiplex PCR; TCRdb has only the in-frame clones, and not every one. Here the sample spans 71,000 or so clones, roughly 93% being singletons. This specimen consisted of CD4+ or CD8+ T cells sorted from blood, obtained in a trial of the OX40 agonist ivuxolimab. The origin of the receptors is an adult with an advanced solid tumor such as melanoma, head and neck, liver or kidney cancer.

This chain connects TRBV27 to TRBJ2-7; D unclear. The CDR3 consists of 14 residues. CDR1 and CDR2 from the germline V gene are MNHEY and SMNVEV (reference sequence). The germline V and J ends were trimmed by 4 bases and 0 bases, with 10 bases remaining between them. CDR3 bases: TGTGCCAGCAGTTGGGCAGCGAGCTCCTACGAGCAGTACTTC. This translates into CASSWAASSYEQYF.

Only one count was recorded for this clone. The chain employs TRBV11-2 and TRBJ2-2; no firm D call. Looked up from germline, CDR1 is SGHAT and CDR2 is FQNNGV. CDR3 length equals 12 residues. V was clipped by 1 base and J by 6 bases, with 3 bases between them. The DNA of the CDR3 is TGTGCCAGCAGCTTAGGTTCCGGGGAGCTGTTTTTT. Its protein is CASSLGSGELFF.

The chain combines TRBV4-2 with TRBJ2-3, with D unclear. Germline V CDR1 and CDR2: LGHNA, YNFKEQ. V was cut by 0 bases and J by 4 bases, with 11 bases left in between. The length of the CDR3 is 15 residues. As DNA, the CDR3 is TGTGCCAGCAGCCAAGATCCCGGGCCCGCAGATACGCAGTATTTT. Its protein product is CASSQDPGPADTQYF.

The rearrangement links TRBV27 to TRBJ2-1; D perhaps matches TRBD2 (5 bases). This CDR3 contains 17 residues. V lost 0 bases and J 5 bases, leaving 17 bases between the germline ends. Germline V gives CDR1 MNHEY, CDR2 SMNVEV (reference sequence). The CDR3 sequence: CASSLSLVSLWDNEQFF. CDR3 in DNA: TGTGCCAGCAGTTTATCACTAGTATCTTTATGGGACAATGAGCAGTTCTTC.

Note on this clone: At the DNA level, this CDR3 is encoded by other sequences in the same sample as well. The rearrangement uses TRBV27 and TRBJ1-5; D remains ambiguous. CDR1 is MNHEY, CDR2 SMNVEV, per germline (reference sequence). This CDR3 has 13 amino acids. Trimming left V 3 bases short and J 0 bases short, with 3 bases between. CDR3: CASSLFSNQPQHF. CDR3 nucleotide sequence: TGTGCCAGCAGTTTGTTTAGCAATCAGCCCCAGCATTTT.

The chain recombines TRBV29-1 with TRBJ2-6; 7 nucleotides match TRBD2. The CDR3 covers 18 residues. Germline trimming cut 4 bases from V and 1 base from J; bases unmatched to any gene: 13. Germline-derived CDR1 and CDR2 are SQVTM and ANQGSEA. The CDR3 bases are TGCAGCGTTGCGATTTGGGAGGGGAATCCTTCTGGGGCCAACGTCCTGACTTTC. This encodes CSVAIWEGNPSGANVLTF. Looking up the rest from reference TRBV29-1 and TRBJ2-6 gives the full variable domain: SAVISQKPSRDICQRGTSLTIQCQVDSQVTMMFWYRQQPGQSLTLIATANQGSEATYESGFVIDKFPISRPNLTFSTLTVSNMSPEDSSIYLCSVAIWEGNPSGANVLTFGAGSRLTVL.

The rearrangement uses TRBV4-1 and TRBJ1-3; D not resolved. The length of the CDR3 is 15 residues. Germline V gene lookup returns CDR1 MGHRA and CDR2 YSYEKL. Trimming left V 0 bases short and J 1 base short, with 7 bases between. CDR3 in DNA: TGCGCCAGCAGCCAAGATGGGGTTTCTGGAAACACCATATATTTT. This codes for CASSQDGVSGNTIYF.

The chain recombines TRBV27 with TRBJ2-5, with 12 bases fitting TRBD2. This CDR3 is 15 amino acids long. Germline V gene lookup returns CDR1 MNHEY and CDR2 SMNVEV (reference sequence). V lost 5 bases and J lost 5; bases outside the gene matches: 6. Written as DNA, the CDR3 is TGTGCCAGCAGTCCCACCACTAGCGGGGGGGAGACCCAGTACTTC. Translation gives CASSPTTSGGETQYF.

This chain uses TRBV12-5 with TRBJ1-1; the D is unclear. The germline CDR1 and CDR2 sequences are LGHNT and FRNRAP. The CDR3 is made up of 13 amino acids. V lost 7 bases to trimming and J lost 1 base, with 10 bases between them. CDR3 DNA: TGTGCTAGTGACCGGGCAGCGAACACTGAAGCTTTCTTT. This translates into CASDRAANTEAFF.

V gene TRBV4-2 combines with J gene TRBJ2-1; D is undetermined. Per germline, CDR1 LGHNA and CDR2 YNFKEQ. There are 12 residues in the CDR3. The germline V and J ends were trimmed by 0 bases and 13 bases, with 10 bases remaining between them. CDR3 residues: CASSQDEPIQFF. In nucleotides, the CDR3 is TGTGCCAGCAGCCAAGACGAACCAATCCAGTTCTTC.

This chain joins TRBV25-1 and TRBJ2-7, with 8 bases identical to TRBD1. The ends lost 4 bases at V and 1 base at J; junction bases unmatched: 6. The CDR3 is made up of 15 amino acids. Germline CDR1 MGHDK, CDR2 SYGVNS. CDR3 sequence: CASSVWDRCSYEQYF. The CDR3 region has the DNA TGTGCCAGCAGTGTTTGGGACAGGTGTTCCTACGAGCAGTACTTC.

V and J are TRBV4-1 and TRBJ2-1; perhaps TRBD1 as D (7 bases). Trimming removed 5 bases from V and 0 bases from J, with 14 bases in between. Germline V gene sequence: CDR1 MGHRA, CDR2 YSYEKL. The CDR3 runs to 16 residues. The CDR3 here is CASSAWRDSSYNEQFF. The CDR3 DNA reads as TGCGCCAGCAGCGCCTGGCGGGACAGCTCCTACAATGAGCAGTTCTTC.

The rearrangement uses TRBV6-5 and TRBJ2-7; 7 nucleotides align to TRBD1. Germline assignment: CDR1 MNHEY and CDR2 SVGAGI. The ends lost 3 bases at V and 0 bases at J; junction bases unmatched: 2. This CDR3 contains 14 residues. CDR3 amino acids: CASSYQGDSYEQYF. CDR3 DNA sequence: TGTGCCAGCAGTTATCAGGGGGACTCCTACGAGCAGTACTTC.

CDR3 loop: CASSTTGNTYGYTF. The CDR3 bases are TGTGCCAGCAGCACGACAGGGAACACCTATGGCTACACCTTC. The J gene is TRBJ1-2, the V gene TRBV7-6, with 7 nucleotides matching TRBD1. Unmatched junction bases numbered 7, after V lost 5 bases and J lost 4 bases. The CDR3 spans 14 residues. Germline V gene sequence: CDR1 SGHVS, CDR2 FNYEAQ.

As regards this clone: One junction end does not reproduce the germline sequence, and a read error may be involved. The V call is TRBV7-7, the J call TRBJ2-3, with D possibly being TRBD1 or TRBD2 (5 bases each). Germline V gene sequence: CDR1 SSHAT, CDR2 FNYEAQ (reference sequence). CDR3 length: 13 amino acids. In DNA form, the CDR3 reads TGTGCTAGCAGCTTAACAGGAGGAGATACGCAGTATTTT. As protein: CASSLTGGDTQYF.

The V and J genes are TRBV30 and TRBJ2-1; D is perhaps TRBD1 or TRBD2 (5 bases each). The CDR3 sequence is 12 residues long. V lost 2 bases and J 12 bases, leaving 14 bases between the germline ends. Germline values: CDR1 GTSNPN, CDR2 SVGIG (reference sequence). CDR3 bases: TGTGCCTGGAGTCTCAGCAGGGACGGGCAGTTCTTC. Translating it yields CAWSLSRDGQFF.

This clone was counted once. The rearrangement uses TRBV6-5 and TRBJ2-7; possible D gene TRBD1, 6 bases. Between the trimmed V and J ends, which lost 5 bases and 3 bases, there was a span of 17 bases. Germline values: CDR1 MNHEY, CDR2 SVGAGI. The length of the CDR3 is 15 residues. This CDR3 is CASSPGRQGFYEQYF. Here the CDR3 DNA reads TGTGCCAGCAGTCCCGGGCGGCAGGGGTTCTACGAGCAGTACTTC.

This sequence joins TRBV6-5 and TRBJ1-1; a possible D gene is TRBD1 (5 bases). This CDR3 comprises 15 residues. Germline V gene data show CDR1 as MNHEY and CDR2 as SVGAGI. The V gene lost 0 bases and the J gene lost 1 base, with 9 bases spanning the gap. The CDR3 DNA reads as TGTGCCAGCAGTTACTCTCGGGGCCCGAACACTGAAGCTTTCTTT. Protein sequence: CASSYSRGPNTEAFF.

The gene calls are TRBV5-1 and TRBJ2-7, with D possibly being TRBD1 or TRBD2 (6 bases each). V lost 3 bases, J lost 0 bases, and 13 bases lay in between. The germline gives CDR1 SGHRS, CDR2 YFSETQ. CDR3 size: 15 residues. This CDR3 is CASSSGGRSSYEQYF. The CDR3, as DNA: TGCGCCAGCAGCTCCGGGGGCAGGAGCTCCTACGAGCAGTACTTC.

The rearrangement uses TRBV27 and TRBJ1-1; no clear D. This CDR3 is built from 14 residues. The germline V and J ends were trimmed by 1 base and 1 base, with 7 bases remaining between them. In germline, CDR1 is MNHEY, CDR2 SMNVEV (reference sequence). The CDR3 reads CASSLLGANTEAFF. The CDR3 DNA reads as TGTGCCAGCAGTTTATTAGGAGCGAACACTGAAGCTTTCTTT.

The chain employs TRBV5-1 and TRBJ2-5, with TRBD1 matching over 8 bases. CDR3 size: 16 residues. Germline CDR1 is SGHRS and CDR2 is YFSETQ. J gave up 5 bases and V 3 bases, and 12 bases lay outside the gene matches. As DNA, the CDR3 is TGCGCCAGCAGCTGGCCCGAGGACAGGGTAGGGGAGACCCAGTACTTC. Its translation: CASSWPEDRVGETQYF.

The chain joins TRBV6-5 to TRBJ1-1; maybe TRBD1 (5 bases). V shed 5 bases and J shed 0 bases, with 10 bases lying between them. CDR1 and CDR2 from the germline V gene are MNHEY and SVGAGI. The length of the CDR3 is 14 residues. In nucleotides, the CDR3 is TGTGCCAGCAGTCCGACGACAGTGAACACTGAAGCTTTCTTT. It codes for CASSPTTVNTEAFF.

This chain connects TRBV19 to TRBJ1-1, with 10 bases lining up with TRBD1. The V gene end was trimmed by 3 bases and the J gene end by 5 bases; junction bases not matched to a gene: 6. The CDR3 loop spans 15 amino acids. The germline V gene has CDR1 LNHDA and CDR2 SQIVND (reference sequence). The CDR3 spells CASSMVGTGETEAFF. Here the CDR3 DNA reads TGTGCCAGTAGTATGGTGGGGACAGGGGAAACTGAAGCTTTCTTT.

The V and J genes are TRBV29-1 and TRBJ2-1; 7 positions agree with TRBD1. The germline gives CDR1 SQVTM, CDR2 ANQGSEA. The CDR3 has 12 amino acids. V was clipped by 7 bases and J by 9 bases; unmatched bases: 9. This chain's CDR3 is CSARQGRSEQFF. CDR3 DNA: TGCAGCGCCCGACAGGGCAGGAGTGAGCAGTTCTTC.

The chain joins TRBV12-5 to TRBJ2-1, with D maybe TRBD2 (5 bases). Germline V gene sequence: CDR1 LGHNT, CDR2 FRNRAP. The CDR3 contains 15 residues. Trimming took 0 bases from V and 4 from J, leaving 10 bases between them. CDR3 sequence reads: CASGLVGGWYNEQFF. CDR3 sequence (DNA): TGTGCTAGTGGTTTGGTCGGCGGGTGGTACAATGAGCAGTTCTTC.

The chain combines TRBV21-1 with TRBJ1-2; TRBD1 reflects the table's D call only, with no check against the DNA. TRBV21-1 constitutes a pseudogene. The CDR3 contains 15 residues. The chain's CDR3 is CASSKVDSANYGYTF. The CDR3 coding sequence is TGTGCCAGCAGCAAAGTAGACAGCGCTAACTATGGCTACACCTTC.

This clone has only a few counts. The chain carries TRBV6-4 and TRBJ2-3, with 10 bases identical to TRBD2. This CDR3 has 15 residues. Germline V CDR1 and CDR2: MRHNA, SNTAGT. V gave up 2 bases and J gave up 2 bases; unmatched junction bases: 1. CDR3 DNA: TGTGCCAGCAGTGACAGCGGGGGGGCCACAGATACGCAGTATTTT. This translates into CASSDSGGATDTQYF.

The CDR3 protein is CASSVEGSRETQYF. CDR3 in DNA: TGTGCCAGCAGCGTAGAGGGTAGCAGGGAGACCCAGTACTTC. This rearrangement joins TRBV9 to TRBJ2-5; no reliable D call. The germline V gene encodes CDR1 SGDLS and CDR2 YYNGEE. Deletions cut 0 bases from V and 5 bases from J, with 11 bases between. The CDR3 loop spans 14 amino acids. The entire variable domain, with the rest obtained from reference TRBV9 and TRBJ2-5, is as follows: DSGVTQTPKHLITATGQRVTLRCSPRSGDLSVYWYQQSLDQGLQFLIQYYNGEERAKGNILERFSAQQFPDLHSELNLSSLELGDSALYFCASSVEGSRETQYFGPGTRLLVL.

This rearrangement joins TRBV27 to TRBJ2-1, with 12 nucleotides matching TRBD2. The germline gives CDR1 MNHEY, CDR2 SMNVEV (reference sequence). The V and J ends lost 7 bases and 10 bases, in that order; junction bases with no gene match: 5. CDR3 size: 13 residues. CDR3 sequence: CASKLAGGQEQFF. The CDR3 DNA sequence: TGTGCCAGCAAACTAGCGGGAGGACAAGAGCAGTTCTTC.

This clone showed up just once. V gene TRBV5-6 combines with J gene TRBJ2-5; 9 bases map to TRBD1. This CDR3 has 14 amino acids. Germline assignment: CDR1 SGHDT and CDR2 YYEEEE. V lost 4 bases, J lost 5 bases, and 6 bases stayed unmatched. The CDR3: CASSPPTGGETQYF. CDR3 nucleotide sequence: TGTGCCAGCAGCCCGCCCACAGGGGGCGAGACCCAGTACTTC.

The V gene is TRBV5-6, the J gene TRBJ1-1; 7 nucleotides align to TRBD1. V lost 2 bases and J lost 5; bases outside the gene matches: 9. Germline-derived CDR1 and CDR2 are SGHDT and YYEEEE. This CDR3 comprises 15 residues. The DNA for the CDR3 is TGTGCCAGCAGCTTTGGCACAGGGGTTCAAACTGAAGCTTTCTTT. Protein product: CASSFGTGVQTEAFF.